This TCR beta chain comes out of a study of T-cell reconstitution after alpha-beta-depleted transplantation in children. Study-wide points: Surviving recipient cells, namely T cells and thymic progenitors, were the source of high day-60 TCRbeta diversity in some patients. T cells produced anew were the main source of T-cell counts and diversity one year after transplant. Two months or so post-transplant, alpha-beta T cells reportedly derived from several hundred expanded graft clones.

This clonotype was seen at least ten times. The antigen remains undetermined. Preparation of the TCRbeta library involved a method that used unique molecular identifiers. TCRdb recomputed calls from the PCR reads with MiXCR, one row per CDR3 protein. The table has some 190,000 distinct CDR3 sequences, roughly 11% seen once. After removal of 5 bases from V and 9 bases from J, the junction contained 13 bases not matched to a gene. This CDR3 spans 15 amino acids. Germline V CDR1 and CDR2: DFQATT, SNEGSKA (reference sequence). The chain couples TRBV20-1 to TRBJ2-1, with 10 bases lining up with TRBD2. The source material was PBMCs, sampled before TCRalphabeta/CD19-depleted stem cell transplant. The TCR comes from a boy aged 2-15 years with acute myeloid leukemia, due to receive a stem cell transplant. The CDR3 DNA sequence: TGCAGTGCTCACCTGCCAGCGGGAGGGCTCGGTGAGCAGTTCTTC. Translation gives CSAHLPAGGLGEQFF.